This is a list of T cell receptor beta chains from one sample in a study of glioma-infiltrating T cells. TCRdb reprocessed the multiplex PCR reads with MiXCR, giving one entry per CDR3 protein. The sample has about 89,000 distinct CDR3 sequences; around 23% are singletons. The specimen sequenced was glioma tissue, nonneoplastic brain tissue, or PBMCs (not recorded which). Receptor source: a human donor with low-grade glioma or glioblastoma, undergoing nonglioma brain surgery, or in good health (not recorded which). Each CDR3 is given without its conserved first and last residue.

>TRBV6-1
ASNPDSGNQPQH
>TRBV7-9
ASSRDRGGYT
>TRBV10-2
ASSEEHRGNSPLH
>TRBV7-2
ASSFGTGGDEQF
>TRBV30
AWKRQEAYNEQF
>TRBV12-3/TRBV12-4
ASSLGRYTDTQY
>TRBV18
ASSLDPRSPLH
>TRBV19
ASSPGLGVGTDTQY
>TRBV29-1
SVARQFGETQY
>TRBV6-5
ASSYSKQGNTEAF
>TRBV12-3/TRBV12-4
ASRDPWHYGYT
>TRBV5-1
ASSLRRQFSRNQPQH
>TRBV5-4
ASSTLTGDYGYT
>TRBV6-5
ASLLAPPYEQY
>TRBV19
ASSIWRNNQPQH
>TRBV7-6
ASTSWQGETQY
>TRBV18
ASSAGLAAYEQY
>TRBV12-3/TRBV12-4
ASSLTFRLAGELF
>TRBV4-2
ASSPSGYTEAF
>TRBV7-2
ASSFLGGGGETQY
>TRBV27
ASKTGNQPQH
>TRBV2
ASRMNRGDYGYT
>TRBV15
ATRERFSYEQY
>TRBV29-1
SRMEKGGYT
>TRBV27
ASSPRPRDDETQY
>TRBV20-1
SALKYQETQY
>TRBV19
ASSINGQGNEKLF
>TRBV28
ATKDRGVGYGYT
>TRBV20-1
SASRQSYEQY
>TRBV3-1
ASSRSSGLYPSGNTIY
>TRBV2
ASSDGRKNTEAF
>TRBV29-1
SVGIQRGAETQY